Below are 12 T cell receptor beta chains sequenced from a single sample in a study of neoadjuvant anti-PD-1 for oral cavity cancer. Here immunoSEQ multiplex PCR was the method, and the copy in TCRdb shows in-frame clones only, minus some. The sample yields around 62,000 clones, more than 60% seen once. The starting material was PBMCs, obtained before nivolumab (anti-PD-1) treatment. The origin of the receptors is a person aged 40 to 85 with oral cavity squamous cell carcinoma.

V gene TRBV5-1 combines with J gene TRBJ2-2; D is perhaps TRBD1 (6 bases). The germline V gene encodes CDR1 SGHRS and CDR2 YFSETQ. This CDR3 comprises 14 residues. V was shortened by 4 bases and J by 4 bases, with 11 bases between the two germline ends. CDR3 sequence: CASSAGTSTGELFF. The CDR3 DNA sequence: TGCGCCAGCAGCGCCGGGACATCCACCGGGGAGCTGTTTTTT.

The sample holds a few counts of this clone. The genes are TRBV14 and TRBJ1-6; 8 bases are a match to TRBD1. Trimming cost V 2 bases and J 5 bases; bases outside gene matches: 5. The germline V gene encodes CDR1 SGHDN and CDR2 FVKESK. The CDR3 totals 16 residues. The CDR3 spells CASSQRDRFNNSPLHF. In DNA form, the CDR3 reads TGTGCCAGCAGCCAAAGGGACAGGTTTAATAATTCACCCCTCCACTTT.

This clone was picked up one time. The chain employs TRBV6-6 and TRBJ2-5, with D possibly being TRBD1 or TRBD2 (5 bases each). The length of the CDR3 is 13 residues. CDR1 is MNHNY, CDR2 SVGAGI, per germline (reference sequence). With 6 bases removed from V and 3 bases from J, the gap between germline ends came to 11 bases. CDR3 region: CASSRGAEETQYF. The CDR3 DNA follows: TGTGCCAGCAGCCGAGGGGCGGAAGAGACCCAGTACTTC.

The V call is TRBV7-9, the J call TRBJ1-2; 11 bases fit TRBD1. This CDR3 spans 14 amino acids. Germline V gene data show CDR1 as SEHNR and CDR2 as FQNEAQ (reference sequence). With 5 bases clipped from V and 7 bases from J, the junction kept 6 bases outside the gene matches. In DNA, the CDR3 is TGTGCCAGCAGCACAAGGGACAGGGGGGCTGGCTACACCTTC. Translated: CASSTRDRGAGYTF.

The chain uses TRBV19 and TRBJ2-5; D gene uncertain. CDR3 length equals 15 residues. Deletions cut 6 bases from V and 1 base from J, with 15 bases between. Germline loops: CDR1 LNHDA, CDR2 SQIVND (reference sequence). This CDR3 is CASSYLGSGQETQYF. The CDR3 nucleotides read TGTGCCAGTAGCTACTTGGGAAGTGGCCAAGAGACCCAGTACTTC.

V usage is TRBV2 and J usage is TRBJ2-4; 9 bases agree with TRBD1. The CDR3 is 15 amino acids. V lost 0 bases to trimming and J lost 15 bases; unmatched junction nucleotides: 12. Per germline, CDR1 SNHLY and CDR2 FYNNEI. CDR3 in amino acids: CASSEAWTGALIGYF. The CDR3 nucleotides read TGTGCCAGCAGTGAAGCTTGGACAGGGGCCCTCATAGGGTACTTC.

The chain uses TRBV6-1 and TRBJ2-2; 8 positions match TRBD1. This CDR3 has 14 residues. V gave up 5 bases and J gave up 6 bases; unmatched junction bases: 5. The germline V gene has CDR1 MNHNS and CDR2 SASEGT. For the CDR3, the DNA is TGTGCCAGCAGTCAGGGGGCGCACTCCGGGGAGCTGTTTTTT. It codes for CASSQGAHSGELFF.

The CDR3 region is CASSLDRRTDTQYF. The CDR3 DNA reads as TGTGCCAGCAGCCTGGACAGGCGCACAGATACGCAGTATTTT. The gene calls are TRBV5-5 and TRBJ2-3, with TRBD1 matching 7 bases. CDR3 size: 14 residues. V lost 4 bases to trimming and J lost 1 base; unmatched junction nucleotides: 3. CDR1 SGHKS and CDR2 YYEKEE come from the germline V gene (reference sequence).

The genes are TRBV5-8 and TRBJ1-1; TRBD1 matches 9 bases. CDR3 length: 16 residues. Per the germline V gene, CDR1 is SGHTS and CDR2 is YDEGEE. V lost 0 bases, J lost 8 bases, and 11 bases stayed unmatched. The CDR3 DNA reads as TGTGCCAGCAGCTTGGGGGTGGGACAGGGAAAATCGGAAGCTTTCTTT. Translation: CASSLGVGQGKSEAFF.

This chain links TRBV7-2 with TRBJ2-7; D not certain. The CDR3 covers 12 residues. In germline, CDR1 is SGHTA, CDR2 FQGNSA. V gave up 1 base and J gave up 3 bases, with 4 bases separating them. The CDR3, as DNA: TGTGCCAGCAGCTTAGACTTCTACGAGCAGTACTTC. As protein: CASSLDFYEQYF.

CDR3 in amino acids: CASMTVFSGANVLTF. DNA of the CDR3: TGTGCCAGTATGACAGTTTTCTCTGGGGCCAACGTCCTGACTTTC. The chain links TRBV19 to TRBJ2-6; D may be TRBD1 (5 bases). This CDR3 comprises 15 residues. V was cut by 7 bases and J by 0 bases, with 10 bases left in between. CDR1 is LNHDA, CDR2 SQIVND, per germline (reference sequence).

J is TRBJ2-1 and V is TRBV5-1, with a possible D match to TRBD1 (6 bases). The germline V and J ends were trimmed by 4 bases and 3 bases, with 17 bases remaining between them. Germline CDR1 is SGHRS and CDR2 is YFSETQ. This CDR3 contains 16 residues. The CDR3 sequence is CASSQPGRGFYNEQFF. The CDR3, as DNA: TGCGCCAGCAGCCAACCGGGCAGGGGTTTCTACAATGAGCAGTTCTTC.